Shown below are 30 T cell receptor beta chains from a single sample sequenced in a study of cytomegalovirus exposure and HLA in healthy donors. PCR employed 60 Vbeta and 13 Jbeta primers. Here immunoSEQ multiplex PCR was the method, and the copy in TCRdb shows in-frame clones only, minus some. The sample consists of approximately 170,000 clones, around 85% of them appearing once. Sequencing was carried out using PBMCs. These receptor sequences come from a boy younger than 10 in good health and CMV-seronegative.

The chain links TRBV5-1 to TRBJ1-5; the D is unclear. The CDR3 has 14 amino acids. With 0 bases removed from V and 3 bases from J, the gap between germline ends came to 7 bases. CDR1 is SGHRS and CDR2 is YFSETQ in the germline V gene. CDR3 bases: TGCGCCAGCAGCTTGGACACAAACAATCAGCCCCAGCATTTT. Its protein product is CASSLDTNNQPQHF.

This clone was counted between two and nine times. The chain has TRBV4-1 and TRBJ1-5, with D hard to call. The germline gives CDR1 MGHRA, CDR2 YSYEKL. Trimming removed 8 bases from V and 3 bases from J, with 14 bases in between. The CDR3 contains 14 residues. CDR3: CASEFRHVNQPQHF. The CDR3 nucleotides read TGCGCCAGCGAGTTTAGACACGTCAATCAGCCCCAGCATTTT.

The chain couples TRBV5-1 to TRBJ2-1; possible D gene TRBD2, 5 bases. V dropped 1 base and J dropped 5 bases, with 13 bases sitting between them. Germline CDR1 reads SGHRS; CDR2 reads YFSETQ. The CDR3 has 15 amino acids. CDR3 DNA: TGCGCCAGCAGCTTGTTAGGACTGGGAGACAATGAGCAGTTCTTC. This gives the protein CASSLLGLGDNEQFF.

This clone was observed a few times. The V gene is TRBV9, the J gene TRBJ2-3; 7 nucleotides agree with TRBD2. CDR3 length: 16 residues. Trimming removed 0 bases from V and 7 bases from J; junction bases left unmatched: 11. Germline V lookup: CDR1 SGDLS, CDR2 YYNGEE. The CDR3 DNA reads as TGTGCCAGCAGCGTAGAGGGAGGGCGCTTCCGAAATACGCAGTATTTT. Its protein is CASSVEGGRFRNTQYF.

This clone was recorded once. This chain links TRBV10-2 with TRBJ1-1; 8 bases match TRBD1. The CDR3 has 14 residues. Germline V CDR1 and CDR2: WSHSY, SAAADI. Unmatched junction bases numbered 5, after V lost 2 bases and J lost 6 bases. CDR3 region: CASSEGTGWAEAFF. The CDR3 DNA is TGCGCCAGCAGTGAGGGGACAGGTTGGGCTGAAGCTTTCTTT.

The CDR3 region has the DNA TGCGCCAGCAGCCAATCCCGAACAGGGAACTACGAGCAGTACGTC. Protein product: CASSQSRTGNYEQYV. The chain is built from TRBV4-1 and TRBJ2-7; tentative D call: TRBD1 (6 bases). Germline-derived CDR1 and CDR2 are MGHRA and YSYEKL. The CDR3 sequence is 15 residues long. Deletions cut 2 bases from V and 3 bases from J, with 14 bases between.

V usage is TRBV19 and J usage is TRBJ1-2, with 11 positions matching TRBD1. Trimming removed 3 bases from V and 5 bases from J; junction bases left unmatched: 14. Germline assignment: CDR1 LNHDA and CDR2 SQIVND (reference sequence). The CDR3 extends over 18 amino acids. The CDR3 DNA is TGTGCCAGTAGTATGACGCACCCAGGGGACAGGGGGGGATATGGCTACACCTTC. As protein: CASSMTHPGDRGGYGYTF.

This chain links TRBV11-2 with TRBJ2-1, with 10 bases matching TRBD2. The germline gives CDR1 SGHAT, CDR2 FQNNGV. Losses at the gene ends were 5 bases for V and 6 bases for J; bases not matched to a gene: 7. CDR3 length: 15 amino acids. CDR3 nucleotide sequence: TGTGCCAGCAGCCCACTAGCGGGAAAGGGCAATGAGCAGTTCTTC. Protein sequence: CASSPLAGKGNEQFF.

The chain is built from TRBV5-1 and TRBJ2-5; D may be TRBD2 (5 bases). Germline CDR1 SGHRS, CDR2 YFSETQ. The V end was cut by 4 bases, the J end by 5 bases, with 12 bases between. The CDR3 runs 13 residues. The CDR3 spells CASSRGSGETQYF. The CDR3 DNA sequence: TGCGCCAGCAGCCGAGGGTCAGGTGAGACCCAGTACTTC.

Comments on this clone: Other DNA sequences within the sample encode an identical CDR3. CDR3 nucleotide sequence: TGTGCCAGCAGCCAAATTACGGGAGGGCCGGGGGACAATGAGCAGTTCTTC. As protein: CASSQITGGPGDNEQFF. The rearrangement links TRBV28 to TRBJ2-1; 8 nucleotides line up with TRBD2. J gave up 5 bases and V 6 bases, and 15 bases lay outside the gene matches. Germline values: CDR1 MDHEN, CDR2 SYDVKM. The CDR3 runs 17 residues.

This clone was seen a handful of times. The CDR3, as DNA: TGTGCCAGCAGTGCCTCGGGACTAGCGACGAGCGGATACAATGAGCAGTTCTTC. This gives the protein CASSASGLATSGYNEQFF. The rearrangement links TRBV25-1 to TRBJ2-1; TRBD2 agrees at 10 bases. The CDR3 length is 18 residues. V was pared by 4 bases and J by 4 bases, with 13 bases of the junction left unmatched. Germline V gene data show CDR1 as MGHDK and CDR2 as SYGVNS.

The V call is TRBV5-6, the J call TRBJ2-7; 15 nucleotides agree with TRBD2. V was clipped by 4 bases and J by 3 bases; unmatched bases: 5. This CDR3 has 16 amino acids. The germline V gene has CDR1 SGHDT and CDR2 YYEEEE. The CDR3: CASSLRTSGRDYEQYF. In DNA, the CDR3 is TGTGCCAGCAGCCTTCGGACTAGCGGGAGGGACTACGAGCAGTACTTC.

The chain recombines TRBV2 with TRBJ2-5; 13 bases agree with TRBD2. The J segment lost 4 bases and the V segment lost 6 bases, leaving 8 bases of the junction unmatched. Germline CDR1 is SNHLY and CDR2 is FYNNEI. The CDR3 extends over 16 amino acids. DNA of the CDR3: TGTGCCAGCAGACGGACTAGCGGGAGACGTAGAGAGACCCAGTACTTC. Its protein is CASRRTSGRRRETQYF.

This chain connects TRBV4-2 to TRBJ2-7; 13 bases are a match to TRBD2. The junction had 4 bases not matched to a gene; V was cut back by 1 base and J by 4 bases. Germline V CDR1 and CDR2: LGHNA, YNFKEQ. The CDR3 contains 16 residues. The CDR3 DNA is TGTGCCAGCAGCCAAGGGACTAGCGGGAGCTCATACGAGCAGTACTTC. Translated, it gives CASSQGTSGSSYEQYF.

The chain joins TRBV5-1 to TRBJ2-1, with D possibly being TRBD2 (5 bases). Looked up from germline, CDR1 is SGHRS and CDR2 is YFSETQ. The CDR3 length is 15 residues. The V end lost 2 bases, the J end lost 7 bases, and 16 bases lay between the germline ends. DNA for the CDR3: TGCGCCAGCAGCTTCGTGAGGGCCCCGGGGAATGAGCAGTTCTTC. It codes for CASSFVRAPGNEQFF. The variable domain in full, completed from reference TRBV5-1 and TRBJ2-1, reads KAGVTQTPRYLIKTRGQQVTLSCSPISGHRSVSWYQQTPGQGLQFLFEYFSETQRNKGNFPGRFSGRQFSNSRSEMNVSTLELGDSALYLCASSFVRAPGNEQFFGPGTRLTVL.

The V and J genes are TRBV5-1 and TRBJ2-3; 12 bases line up with TRBD2. J lost 6 bases, V lost 4 bases, and 3 bases had no gene match. CDR1 is SGHRS and CDR2 is YFSETQ in the germline V gene. The CDR3 contains 14 residues. CDR3 residues: CASSITSGRDTQYF. CDR3 nucleotide sequence: TGCGCCAGCAGCATCACTAGCGGGAGGGATACGCAGTATTTT. Full variable domain (rest looked up from reference TRBV5-1 and TRBJ2-3): KAGVTQTPRYLIKTRGQQVTLSCSPISGHRSVSWYQQTPGQGLQFLFEYFSETQRNKGNFPGRFSGRQFSNSRSEMNVSTLELGDSALYLCASSITSGRDTQYFGPGTRLTVL.

The chain combines TRBV5-6 with TRBJ2-1; TRBD1 matches at 7 bases. This CDR3 has 16 residues. Germline V gives CDR1 SGHDT, CDR2 YYEEEE. The J segment lost 3 bases and the V segment lost 4 bases, leaving 10 bases of the junction unmatched. This chain's CDR3 is CASSPKQGVFYNEQFF. The DNA for the CDR3 is TGTGCCAGCAGCCCGAAGCAGGGGGTTTTCTACAATGAGCAGTTCTTC.

The rearrangement links TRBV28 to TRBJ1-2, with 9 nucleotides matching TRBD1. Germline V gene data show CDR1 as MDHEN and CDR2 as SYDVKM. Losses at the gene ends were 3 bases for V and 7 bases for J; bases not matched to a gene: 9. The CDR3 contains 15 residues. The CDR3 coding sequence is TGTGCCAGCAGTTTGCACAGGGGGCGCTTTGGTGGCTACACCTTC. It is translated as CASSLHRGRFGGYTF.

About this clone: Different DNA sequences within this sample yield the same CDR3. This chain connects TRBV28 to TRBJ2-3, with 8 positions matching TRBD1. Germline V CDR1 and CDR2: MDHEN, SYDVKM. This CDR3 region has 14 residues. With 3 bases clipped from V and 1 base from J, the junction kept 0 bases outside the gene matches. As DNA, the CDR3 is TGTGCCAGCAGTTTGACAGGGGGCACAGATACGCAGTATTTT. This sequence encodes CASSLTGGTDTQYF.

The chain has TRBV6-1 and TRBJ2-7; 7 bases match TRBD1. Germline CDR1 MNHNS, CDR2 SASEGT. After removal of 6 bases from V and 4 bases from J, the junction contained 12 bases not matched to a gene. The CDR3 is made up of 15 amino acids. CDR3 loop: CASRKGQERDYEQYF. CDR3 coding DNA: TGTGCCAGCAGGAAAGGACAGGAAAGGGATTACGAGCAGTACTTC.

The chain has TRBV5-1 and TRBJ2-3; 7 bases are shared with TRBD2. The CDR3 totals 15 residues. Germline lookup yields CDR1 SGHRS and CDR2 YFSETQ. The V segment lost 2 bases and the J segment 1 base; nucleotides outside the gene matches: 4. CDR3 nucleotides: TGCGCCAGCAGCTTCTTCAGCGGGGGCACAGATACGCAGTATTTT. It specifies CASSFFSGGTDTQYF.

The chain has TRBV5-1 and TRBJ2-5; the D gene is possibly TRBD1 (6 bases). The CDR3 consists of 15 residues. The ends were cut back, 3 bases at V and 5 bases at J, with 17 bases in the middle. CDR1 and CDR2 (germline): SGHRS, YFSETQ. CDR3 sequence reads: CASSSQGITGETQYF. The CDR3 DNA is TGCGCCAGCAGCTCTCAGGGGATTACCGGGGAGACCCAGTACTTC.

This rearrangement joins TRBV7-2 to TRBJ2-7; D is perhaps TRBD2 (7 bases). This CDR3 has 14 amino acids. Trimming removed 4 bases at V and 3 bases at J, with 13 bases between. Germline V gene sequence: CDR1 SGHTA, CDR2 FQGNSA. The CDR3 coding sequence is TGTGCCAGCAGCTCACAGGGAGGGGGCTACGAGCAGTACTTC. It specifies CASSSQGGGYEQYF.

The chain joins TRBV9 to TRBJ2-1; 13 nucleotides align to TRBD2. Looked up from germline, CDR1 is SGDLS and CDR2 is YYNGEE. The CDR3 extends over 19 amino acids. Unmatched junction bases numbered 9, after V lost 3 bases and J lost 0 bases. Written as DNA, the CDR3 is TGTGCCAGCAGCGCAGGACTAGCGGGGGTTACGAGCTCCTACAATGAGCAGTTCTTC. Its translation: CASSAGLAGVTSSYNEQFF.

The J gene is TRBJ1-2, the V gene TRBV28; no reliable D call. Looked up from germline, CDR1 is MDHEN and CDR2 is SYDVKM. The ends were cut back, 8 bases at V and 7 bases at J, with 14 bases in the middle. This CDR3 contains 12 residues. The CDR3, as DNA: TGTGCCAGCTGCCCCGCCGGGTCTGGCTACACCTTC. It translates to CASCPAGSGYTF.

The gene calls are TRBV5-1 and TRBJ2-6; 7 nucleotides agree with TRBD1. The CDR3 runs to 17 residues. Germline V gives CDR1 SGHRS, CDR2 YFSETQ. The V gene end was trimmed by 7 bases and the J gene end by 0 bases; junction bases not matched to a gene: 10. As DNA, the CDR3 is TGCGCCAGCGCCCCGGGACAGATTCTCTCTGGGGCCAACGTCCTGACTTTC. Amino acids: CASAPGQILSGANVLTF. The whole variable domain, remainder taken from reference TRBV5-1 and TRBJ2-6, is KAGVTQTPRYLIKTRGQQVTLSCSPISGHRSVSWYQQTPGQGLQFLFEYFSETQRNKGNFPGRFSGRQFSNSRSEMNVSTLELGDSALYLCASAPGQILSGANVLTFGAGSRLTVL.

The gene calls are TRBV6-1 and TRBJ1-5, with 9 bases matching TRBD1. The CDR3 length is 15 residues. V lost 4 bases, J lost 4 bases, and 5 bases stayed unmatched. Germline values: CDR1 MNHNS, CDR2 SASEGT. CDR3 protein: CASSVQGAGNQPQHF. As DNA, the CDR3 is TGTGCCAGCAGTGTACAGGGGGCAGGAAATCAGCCCCAGCATTTT.

This clone was found a few times. This chain uses TRBV7-9 with TRBJ2-7; 9 positions match TRBD1. Germline loops: CDR1 SEHNR, CDR2 FQNEAQ (reference sequence). With 4 bases clipped from V and 2 bases from J, the junction kept 9 bases outside the gene matches. The CDR3 has 16 residues. The CDR3 is CASSSAGTGLTYEQYF. The CDR3 DNA sequence: TGTGCCAGCAGCTCCGCCGGGACAGGGCTTACCTACGAGCAGTACTTC. Full variable domain (rest looked up from reference TRBV7-9 and TRBJ2-7): DTGVSQNPRHKITKRGQNVTFRCDPISEHNRLYWYRQTLGQGPEFLTYFQNEAQLEKSRLLSDRFSAERPKGSFSTLEIQRTEQGDSAMYLCASSSAGTGLTYEQYFGPGTRLTVT.

This chain uses TRBV5-6 with TRBJ1-4; unclear D gene. This CDR3 has 14 residues. V was pared by 4 bases and J by 4 bases, with 11 bases between. Germline CDR1 reads SGHDT; CDR2 reads YYEEEE. The CDR3 coding sequence is TGTGCCAGCAGCCGTAATGCGGGTAATGAAAAACTGTTTTTT. Its protein product is CASSRNAGNEKLFF.

The V gene is TRBV6-6, the J gene TRBJ1-1; D is ambiguous. The V gene lost 2 bases and the J gene lost 3 bases, with 7 bases spanning the gap. The CDR3 length is 13 residues. The V gene's germline CDR1 is MNHNY and CDR2 SVGAGI (reference sequence). Here the CDR3 reads CASSYREDTEAFF. CDR3 DNA sequence: TGTGCCAGCAGTTACAGGGAGGACACTGAAGCTTTCTTT.